This T cell receptor (beta chain) was identified in a study of vaccination effects on CD4 cells after COVID-19. Study observations and caveats: Following vaccination, convalescents' spike-reactive clones were mostly new ones induced by the vaccine.

Antigen-specific CD4+ T cells were expanded (with viral peptide pools) by the ViraFEST assay ahead of sequencing. Isolation of CD4+ T cells took place after less than twelve days of culture. The infection with SARS-CoV-2 (confirmed by PCR) occurred in this person between March and December 2020. The CDR3 runs to 18 residues. CDR1 is LNHNV and CDR2 is YYDKDF in the germline V gene (reference sequence). J was trimmed by 2 bases and V by 0 bases; bases with no gene match: 10. Sequenced by immunoSEQ multiplex PCR; TCRdb stores in-frame clones only, minus some. The data contain some 40,000 clones, around 69% of them singletons. About this clone itself: Its cognate antigen is unknown.

This specimen consisted of CD4+ T cells from PBMCs cultured with HCoV-NL63 spike peptides, obtained before COVID-19 vaccination. The chain uses TRBV15 and TRBJ2-5; 9 nucleotides match TRBD2. This sequence was found in a human donor who had a prior SARS-CoV-2 infection. The chain's CDR3 is CATSRDPGLAWKQETQYF. The DNA of the CDR3 is TGTGCCACCAGCAGAGACCCGGGACTAGCCTGGAAGCAAGAGACCCAGTACTTC. Full variable domain (missing parts from reference TRBV15 and TRBJ2-5): DAMVIQNPRYQVTQFGKPVTLSCSQTLNHNVMYWYQQKSSQAPKLLFHYYDKDFNNEADTPDNFQSRRPNTSFCFLDIRSPGLGDTAMYLCATSRDPGLAWKQETQYFGPGTRLLVL.